The 30 T cell receptor beta chains listed next were all sequenced from one sample in a study of blood T cell repertoires in COVID-19. Sequencing was performed with immunoSEQ multiplex PCR; in TCRdb, only in-frame clones are kept and a portion is missing. The table includes nearly 300,000 clones, under 90% detected once. Sequencing used PBMCs or T cells enriched from blood (not recorded which). The source is a woman aged 50 to 65 who had been exposed to COVID-19.

This chain joins TRBV24-1 and TRBJ1-4, with 9 bases matching TRBD1. V trimming: 3 bases; J trimming: 5 bases; junction bases outside the gene matches: 3. CDR3 length: 15 residues. Germline V lookup: CDR1 KGHDR, CDR2 SFDVKD. The CDR3 loop is CATSDRQGGNEKLFF. CDR3 coding DNA: TGTGCCACCAGTGATCGACAGGGGGGAAATGAAAAACTGTTTTTT.

The V call is TRBV5-4, the J call TRBJ2-7, with D uncertain. The CDR3 is 15 amino acids. The V end lost 3 bases, the J end lost 0 bases, and 13 bases lay between the germline ends. The germline V gene has CDR1 SGHNT and CDR2 YYREEE (reference sequence). CDR3 DNA sequence: TGTGCCAGCAGCTCCCATACTGATTTCTCCTACGAGCAGTACTTC. It specifies CASSSHTDFSYEQYF.

This rearrangement joins TRBV6-5 to TRBJ1-3; weak D call: TRBD1 (5 bases). CDR3 length: 16 amino acids. V lost 2 bases and J lost 0, with 11 bases in between. Germline CDR1 reads MNHEY; CDR2 reads SVGAGI. The CDR3 loop is CASSYEKGNSGNTIYF. As DNA, the CDR3 is TGTGCCAGCAGTTACGAGAAGGGGAACTCTGGAAACACCATATATTTT.

V gene TRBV29-1 combines with J gene TRBJ2-2, with D perhaps matching TRBD1 (5 bases). Germline V gene lookup returns CDR1 SQVTM and CDR2 ANQGSEA. With 4 bases removed from V and 3 bases from J, the gap between germline ends came to 12 bases. The CDR3 loop spans 14 amino acids. The DNA for the CDR3 is TGCAGCGTTGTTGGGGCAGGGCACACCGGGGAGCTGTTTTTT. Its protein product is CSVVGAGHTGELFF.

The chain employs TRBV28 and TRBJ2-7; TRBD2 matches at 13 bases. The CDR3 extends over 18 amino acids. The ends lost 3 bases at V and 5 bases at J; junction bases unmatched: 13. Germline loops: CDR1 MDHEN, CDR2 SYDVKM. The CDR3 reads CASSFLGELAGGNHEQYF. The CDR3 region has the DNA TGTGCCAGCAGTTTCCTCGGGGAACTAGCGGGGGGGAACCACGAGCAGTACTTC.

The chain carries TRBV10-3 and TRBJ1-6; 8 bases are a match to TRBD1. The CDR3 is made up of 16 amino acids. From germline, CDR1 is ENHRY and CDR2 SYGVKD. The J segment lost 0 bases and the V segment lost 3 bases, leaving 1 base of the junction unmatched. The CDR3 nucleotides are TGTGCCATCAGTGATGGACAGGGCTCCTATAATTCACCCCTCCACTTT. Encoded protein: CAISDGQGSYNSPLHF.

The genes are TRBV19 and TRBJ1-1; D remains ambiguous. The germline gives CDR1 LNHDA, CDR2 SQIVND (reference sequence). The CDR3 contains 14 residues. Between the trimmed V and J ends, which lost 4 bases and 1 base, there was a span of 10 bases. This CDR3 reads CASSTLTTNTEAFF. CDR3 sequence (DNA): TGTGCCAGTAGTACCCTTACTACGAACACTGAAGCTTTCTTT.

The genes are TRBV28 and TRBJ2-1, with TRBD2 matching over 10 bases. The CDR3 sequence is 17 residues long. J lost 8 bases, V lost 4 bases, and 14 bases had no gene match. Per the germline V gene, CDR1 is MDHEN and CDR2 is SYDVKM. This CDR3 is CASSSRRRSGGAHEQFF. The CDR3 region has the DNA TGTGCCAGCAGTTCCCGGAGGAGAAGCGGGGGGGCCCATGAGCAGTTCTTC.

This chain connects TRBV5-1 to TRBJ1-2, with D tentatively TRBD1 (5 bases). The CDR3 loop spans 13 amino acids. The germline V gene encodes CDR1 SGHRS and CDR2 YFSETQ. Trimming took off 1 base at V and 8 bases at J, with 12 bases between the two ends. CDR3 sequence (DNA): TGCGCCAGCAGCTTGTGGGGCGCTGGGGGCTACACCTTC. Translated, it gives CASSLWGAGGYTF.

The CDR3 loop is CASSYYLTGNTGELFF. CDR3 in DNA: TGTGCCAGCAGCTACTACCTGACAGGGAACACCGGGGAGCTGTTTTTT. V gene TRBV5-5 combines with J gene TRBJ2-2; D is possibly TRBD1 (6 bases). Trimming pared 3 bases from V and 1 base from J, leaving 13 bases between. CDR1 and CDR2 (germline): SGHKS, YYEKEE (reference sequence). The CDR3 length is 16 residues.

The chain carries TRBV5-1 and TRBJ1-1; a weak D match, TRBD1 (5 bases). Germline loops: CDR1 SGHRS, CDR2 YFSETQ. This CDR3 is 14 amino acids long. Trimming removed 0 bases at V and 0 bases at J, with 6 bases between. The CDR3 reads CASSLGRVNTEAFF. CDR3 DNA: TGCGCCAGCAGCTTGGGCAGGGTGAACACTGAAGCTTTCTTT. Combining the CDR3 with reference TRBV5-1 and TRBJ1-1 gives the whole variable domain KAGVTQTPRYLIKTRGQQVTLSCSPISGHRSVSWYQQTPGQGLQFLFEYFSETQRNKGNFPGRFSGRQFSNSRSEMNVSTLELGDSALYLCASSLGRVNTEAFFGQGTRLTVV.

The chain uses TRBV7-8 and TRBJ2-7; 13 bases agree with TRBD2. V was pared by 3 bases and J by 3 bases, with 2 bases of the junction left unmatched. The CDR3 consists of 15 residues. Germline lookup yields CDR1 SGHVS and CDR2 FQNEAQ. In nucleotides, the CDR3 is TGTGCCAGCAGCTTTGGACTAGCGGGGGTCTACGAGCAGTACTTC. Translated, it gives CASSFGLAGVYEQYF. Drawing the rest from reference TRBV7-8 and TRBJ2-7, the complete variable domain is GAGVSQSPRYKVAKRGQDVALRCDPISGHVSLFWYQQALGQGPEFLTYFQNEAQLDKSGLPSDRFFAERPEGSVSTLKIQRTQQEDSAVYLCASSFGLAGVYEQYFGPGTRLTVT.

V usage is TRBV28 and J usage is TRBJ2-1; TRBD1 matches 7 bases. V shed 3 bases, J shed 4 bases, and the junction held 6 bases outside the gene matches. Germline-derived CDR1 and CDR2 are MDHEN and SYDVKM. This CDR3 is built from 15 residues. The DNA of the CDR3 is TGTGCCAGCAGTTTCGCCAGGACAGGATACAATGAGCAGTTCTTC. Its protein is CASSFARTGYNEQFF.

The chain employs TRBV3-1 (or the pseudogene TRBV3-2) and TRBJ2-7; D gene ambiguous. The CDR3 contains 13 residues. V shed 3 bases and J shed 3 bases, with 9 bases lying between them. Germline assignment: CDR1 LGHDT and CDR2 YNNKEL (reference sequence). This CDR3 reads CASSHYHDYEQYF. The CDR3 DNA reads as TGTGCCAGCAGCCACTACCATGACTACGAGCAGTACTTC.

This clone showed up just once. Here the CDR3 reads CASSLVWGLGEKLFF. The CDR3 DNA reads TGTGCCAGCAGCTTAGTTTGGGGACTCGGAGAAAAACTGTTTTTT. J is TRBJ1-4 and V is TRBV7-9; D perhaps matches TRBD1 (5 bases). In germline, CDR1 is SEHNR, CDR2 FQNEAQ (reference sequence). V was clipped by 1 base and J by 8 bases, with 14 bases between them. CDR3 length: 15 residues.

The gene calls are TRBV5-6 and TRBJ1-6, with a weak D call TRBD1 (6 bases). Trimming shortened V by 4 bases and J by 7 bases, and 24 bases separated the two germline ends. The CDR3 has 18 residues. CDR1 and CDR2 (germline): SGHDT, YYEEEE. The CDR3 region has the DNA TGTGCCAGCAGCCAACCGGGACACCGAATTCTAGGGAATTCACCCCTCCACTTT. Its protein is CASSQPGHRILGNSPLHF.

This chain links TRBV29-1 with TRBJ2-2; 7 bases align to TRBD2. The CDR3 sequence is 14 residues long. After removal of 7 bases from V and 2 bases from J, the junction contained 7 bases not matched to a gene. Germline V gene lookup returns CDR1 SQVTM and CDR2 ANQGSEA. CDR3 in amino acids: CSARERGNTGELFF. The DNA for the CDR3 is TGCAGCGCCCGTGAGCGGGGAAACACCGGGGAGCTGTTTTTT.

The J gene is TRBJ2-7, the V gene TRBV5-1; 9 bases fit TRBD1. Germline assignment: CDR1 SGHRS and CDR2 YFSETQ. The ends lost 0 bases at V and 5 bases at J; junction bases unmatched: 9. This CDR3 is 16 amino acids long. DNA for the CDR3: TGCGCCAGCAGCTTGGGGATCCGGGACAGGGTCGACGAGCAGTACTTC. This encodes CASSLGIRDRVDEQYF.

V and J are TRBV12-3 or TRBV12-4 and TRBJ1-2; D is possibly TRBD1 (6 bases). The CDR3 runs 12 residues. V was cut by 3 bases and J by 5 bases, with 7 bases left in between. CDR3 in DNA: TGTGCCAGCAGTTTCACAGGGTATGGCTACACCTTC. This codes for CASSFTGYGYTF.

The chain carries TRBV6-5 and TRBJ2-3; 11 bases agree with TRBD2. Germline CDR1 is MNHEY and CDR2 is SVGAGI. The V gene end was trimmed by 4 bases and the J gene end by 4 bases; junction bases not matched to a gene: 1. The CDR3 extends over 14 amino acids. The CDR3 is CASSFSGGADTQYF. CDR3 coding DNA: TGTGCCAGCAGTTTTAGCGGGGGGGCAGATACGCAGTATTTT.

V usage is TRBV28 and J usage is TRBJ1-5; tentative D call: TRBD1 (6 bases). Germline lookup yields CDR1 MDHEN and CDR2 SYDVKM. CDR3 length: 15 amino acids. Trimming left V 3 bases short and J 0 bases short, with 9 bases between. The CDR3 loop reads CASSFRGGSNQPQHF. DNA of the CDR3: TGTGCCAGCAGTTTTCGAGGGGGTAGCAATCAGCCCCAGCATTTT.

This chain uses TRBV5-1 with TRBJ1-4, with D perhaps TRBD1 (5 bases). CDR1 and CDR2 (germline): SGHRS, YFSETQ. CDR3 length equals 18 residues. The V and J ends lost 0 bases and 2 bases respectively, with 17 bases between them. The CDR3 reads CASSLEVPGLVTNEKLFF. The CDR3 region has the DNA TGCGCCAGCAGCTTGGAGGTTCCAGGGTTGGTGACTAATGAAAAACTGTTTTTT.

The chain recombines TRBV5-1 with TRBJ2-2, with D perhaps matching TRBD1 (5 bases). Germline loops: CDR1 SGHRS, CDR2 YFSETQ. The CDR3 totals 16 residues. Trimming pared 1 base from V and 4 bases from J, leaving 14 bases between. The CDR3 spells CASSLWSQGSTGELFF. The CDR3 region has the DNA TGCGCCAGCAGCTTGTGGTCTCAGGGTAGCACCGGGGAGCTGTTTTTT.

The V and J genes are TRBV2 and TRBJ2-3, with TRBD2 matching 7 bases. The trim removed 6 bases at V and 3 bases at J, leaving 9 bases unmatched. Germline V CDR1 and CDR2: SNHLY, FYNNEI. The CDR3 sequence is 15 residues long. CDR3 in amino acids: CASRAHSGSTDTQYF. CDR3 DNA: TGTGCCAGCAGGGCCCATAGCGGGTCGACAGATACGCAGTATTTT.

CDR3 sequence (DNA): TGCGCCAGCAGCCAGCGACAGGGGGGGCACACAGATACGCAGTATTTT. This translates into CASSQRQGGHTDTQYF. V is TRBV5-1 and J is TRBJ2-3, with 9 positions matching TRBD1. This CDR3 region has 16 residues. Germline CDR1 and CDR2: SGHRS and YFSETQ. The ends lost 4 bases at V and 2 bases at J; junction bases unmatched: 8.

Concerning this clone itself: The same CDR3 also results from other DNA sequences found in this sample. The chain links TRBV5-4 to TRBJ2-1; a possible D gene is TRBD1 (6 bases). The CDR3 is made up of 16 amino acids. The V end lost 0 bases, the J end lost 0 bases, and 10 bases lay between the germline ends. Germline CDR1 and CDR2: SGHNT and YYREEE (reference sequence). The CDR3 sequence is CASSLGGGRSYNEQFF. CDR3 DNA sequence: TGTGCCAGCAGCTTGGGAGGGGGACGCTCCTACAATGAGCAGTTCTTC.

V is TRBV3-1 (or the pseudogene TRBV3-2) and J is TRBJ2-2; TRBD2 matches 8 bases. Germline V gives CDR1 LGHDT, CDR2 YNNKEL (reference sequence). This CDR3 comprises 16 residues. The J segment lost 0 bases and the V segment lost 5 bases, leaving 5 bases of the junction unmatched. CDR3 nucleotide sequence: TGTGCCAGCAGCACTCGCGGGGGGACGAACACCGGGGAGCTGTTTTTT. Amino acids: CASSTRGGTNTGELFF.

The chain links TRBV28 to TRBJ1-5, with D possibly matching TRBD1 (5 bases). Trimming removed 5 bases from V and 3 bases from J, with 17 bases in between. CDR1 is MDHEN and CDR2 is SYDVKM in the germline V gene. The CDR3 length is 16 residues. CDR3 DNA: TGTGCCAGCAGTCCGCTCGGCGGGGCCTACAATCAGCCCCAGCATTTT. The encoded protein is CASSPLGGAYNQPQHF.

The chain recombines TRBV9 with TRBJ1-4, with D possibly being TRBD1 (5 bases). Germline V gene data show CDR1 as SGDLS and CDR2 as YYNGEE. The CDR3 extends over 14 amino acids. Trimming stripped 1 base from V and 7 bases from J, with 11 bases between. DNA of the CDR3: TGTGCCAGCAGCGTACAGGGAACTGGTGAAAAACTGTTTTTT. It specifies CASSVQGTGEKLFF.

Points on this clone: One end of the junction varies from germline; a read error may be responsible. The chain has TRBV15 and TRBJ2-2; 14 bases map to TRBD2. From germline, CDR1 is LNHNV and CDR2 YYDKDF (reference sequence). The CDR3 runs 20 residues. The CDR3 DNA sequence: TGTGCCACCAGCAGTCGCGAAAGGACTAGCGGGGGGCCCAAACACCGGGGAGCTGTTTTT. Its translation is CATSSRERTSGGPKHRGAVF.